One and the same sample provided the 5 T cell receptor beta chains below, sequenced in a study of metastatic and nonmetastatic thyroid tumors. MiXCR re-clonotyped the PCR reads for TCRdb. This table has 16,000 or so clones, approximately 24% appearing once. Thyroid surgery had not been preceded by any treatment in any patient. Specimen: tumor tissue. The receptors were sampled from a male donor with papillary thyroid cancer or a benign thyroid nodule (not recorded which). Some clones in this sample may be carry-over from other donors' samples.

At least ten counts were recorded for this clone. J is TRBJ1-2 and V is TRBV29-1; D perhaps matches TRBD1 (5 bases). This CDR3 is built from 13 residues. Germline CDR1 and CDR2: SQVTM and ANQGSEA. V dropped 6 bases and J dropped 6 bases, with 17 bases sitting between them. CDR3 DNA sequence: TGCAGCGTCGGGGACCGCGATTCGGATGGCTACACCTTC. The encoded protein is CSVGDRDSDGYTF.

This clone came up a few times. The rearrangement links TRBV18 to TRBJ1-1; D is unresolved. The CDR3 is 12 amino acids. V lost 0 bases and J lost 8, with 7 bases in between. The germline V gene encodes CDR1 KGHSH and CDR2 LQKENI. CDR3 amino acids: CASSPPIGEAFF. Written as DNA, the CDR3 is TGTGCCAGCTCACCACCGATAGGAGAAGCTTTCTTT.

The table lists this clone with a count of one. Here the CDR3 reads CASSLDGRGQTDTQYF. CDR3 in DNA: TGTGCCAGCTCACTGGACGGCAGGGGACAGACAGATACGCAGTATTTT. The chain recombines TRBV18 with TRBJ2-3, with TRBD1 matching 7 bases. Trimming cost V 4 bases and J 3 bases; bases outside gene matches: 10. This CDR3 spans 16 amino acids. Looked up from germline, CDR1 is KGHSH and CDR2 is LQKENI.

This clone has only a few counts. The rearrangement uses TRBV6-2 or TRBV6-3 and TRBJ2-2; D might be TRBD1 (6 bases). Trimming took 10 bases from V and 4 from J, leaving 25 bases between them. CDR1 is MNHEY, CDR2 SVGEGT, per germline. The CDR3 consists of 17 residues. The CDR3 sequence: CATLAVTGLRGTGELFF. CDR3 DNA: TGTGCCACCTTAGCTGTGACAGGCCTTCGGGGCACCGGGGAGCTGTTTTTT.

The sample holds many counts of this clone. This chain joins TRBV4-1 and TRBJ1-5; D may be TRBD1 (5 bases). This CDR3 region has 15 residues. Per the germline V gene, CDR1 is MGHRA and CDR2 is YSYEKL. Between the trimmed V and J ends, which lost 1 base and 5 bases, there was a span of 12 bases. The CDR3 loop is CASSQVLLGDQPQHF. DNA for the CDR3: TGCGCCAGCAGCCAAGTCCTCTTGGGGGATCAGCCCCAGCATTTT.